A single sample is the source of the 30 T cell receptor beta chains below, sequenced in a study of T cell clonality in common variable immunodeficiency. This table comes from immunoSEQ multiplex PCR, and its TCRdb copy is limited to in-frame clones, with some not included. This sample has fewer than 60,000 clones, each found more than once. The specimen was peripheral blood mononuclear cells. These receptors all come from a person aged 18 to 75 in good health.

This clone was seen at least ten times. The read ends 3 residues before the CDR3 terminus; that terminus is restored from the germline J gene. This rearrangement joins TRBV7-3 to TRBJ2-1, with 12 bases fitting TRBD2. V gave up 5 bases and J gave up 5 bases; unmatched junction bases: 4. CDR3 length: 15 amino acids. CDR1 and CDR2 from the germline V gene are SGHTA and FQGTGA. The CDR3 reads CASSPRTSGNNEQFF. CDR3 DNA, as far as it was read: TGTGCCAGCAGCCCCCGGACTAGCGGGAACAATGAG.

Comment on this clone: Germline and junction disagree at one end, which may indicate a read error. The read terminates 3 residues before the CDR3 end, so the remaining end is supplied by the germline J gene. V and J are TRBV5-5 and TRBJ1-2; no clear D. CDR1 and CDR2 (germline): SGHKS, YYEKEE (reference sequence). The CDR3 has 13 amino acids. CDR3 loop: CVSSSWAGEGYTF. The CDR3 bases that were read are TGTGTCAGCAGTTCGTGGGCAGGTGAAGGC.

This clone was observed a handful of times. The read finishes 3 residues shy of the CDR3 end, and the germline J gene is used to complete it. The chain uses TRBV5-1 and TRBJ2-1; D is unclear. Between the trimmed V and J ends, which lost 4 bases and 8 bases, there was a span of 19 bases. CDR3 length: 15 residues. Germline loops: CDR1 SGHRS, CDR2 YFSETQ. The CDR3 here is CASSPSDGSSHEQFF. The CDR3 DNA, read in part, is TGCGCCAGCAGCCCCTCCGACGGGTCCAGCCATGAG.

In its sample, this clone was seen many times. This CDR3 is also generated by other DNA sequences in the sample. CDR3 in amino acids: CSARFQGYEQYF. Partial CDR3 DNA: TGCAGTGCTAGGTTTCAGGGCTACGAG. This rearrangement joins TRBV20-1 to TRBJ2-7; a weak D match, TRBD1 (5 bases). The read stops 3 residues short of the end of the CDR3; the missing end is completed from the germline J gene. The CDR3 has 12 amino acids. Trimming shortened V by 3 bases and J by 3 bases, and 9 bases separated the two germline ends. The V gene's germline CDR1 is DFQATT and CDR2 SNEGSKA (reference sequence).

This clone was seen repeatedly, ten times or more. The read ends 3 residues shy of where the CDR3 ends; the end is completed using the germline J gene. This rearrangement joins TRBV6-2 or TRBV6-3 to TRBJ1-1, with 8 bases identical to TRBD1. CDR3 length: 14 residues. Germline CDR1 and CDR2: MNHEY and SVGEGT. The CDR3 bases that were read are TGTGCCAGCAGCGACCAGGGGGCAACGTACGAA. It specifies CASSDQGATYE. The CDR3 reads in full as CASSDQGATYEAFF.

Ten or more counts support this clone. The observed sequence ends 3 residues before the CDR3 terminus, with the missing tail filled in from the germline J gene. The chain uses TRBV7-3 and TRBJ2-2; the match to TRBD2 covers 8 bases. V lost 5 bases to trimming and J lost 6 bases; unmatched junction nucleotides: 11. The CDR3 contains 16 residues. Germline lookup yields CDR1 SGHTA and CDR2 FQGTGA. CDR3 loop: CASSRRAGGLPGELFF. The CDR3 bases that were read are TGTGCCAGCAGCCGCCGGGCGGGGGGCCTCCCCGGGGAG.

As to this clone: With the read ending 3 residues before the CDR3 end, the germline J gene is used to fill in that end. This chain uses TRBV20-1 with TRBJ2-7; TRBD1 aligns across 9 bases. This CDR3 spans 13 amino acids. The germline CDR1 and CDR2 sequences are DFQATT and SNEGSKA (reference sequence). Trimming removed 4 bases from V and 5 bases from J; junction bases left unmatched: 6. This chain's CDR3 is CSATTGGRNEQYF. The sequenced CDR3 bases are TGCAGTGCTACCACAGGGGGCCGGAACGAG.

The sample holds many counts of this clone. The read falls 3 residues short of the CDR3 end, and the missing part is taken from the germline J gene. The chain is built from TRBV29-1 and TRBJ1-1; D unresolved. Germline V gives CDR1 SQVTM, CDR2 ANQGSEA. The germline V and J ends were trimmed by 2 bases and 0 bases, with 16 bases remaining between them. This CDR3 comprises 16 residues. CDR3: CSVESQSTTMNTEAFF. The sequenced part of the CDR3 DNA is TGCAGCGTTGAATCACAGTCGACGACGATGAACACTGAA.

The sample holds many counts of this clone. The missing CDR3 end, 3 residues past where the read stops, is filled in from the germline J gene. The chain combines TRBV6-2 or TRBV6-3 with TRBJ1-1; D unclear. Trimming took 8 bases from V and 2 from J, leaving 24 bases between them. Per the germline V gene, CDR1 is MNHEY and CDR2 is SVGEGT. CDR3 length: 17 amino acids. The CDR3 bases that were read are TGTGCCAGCCAGGATTCCGGTGTGGATTTAAGTAACACTGAA. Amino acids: CASQDSGVDLSNTE. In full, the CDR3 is CASQDSGVDLSNTEAFF.

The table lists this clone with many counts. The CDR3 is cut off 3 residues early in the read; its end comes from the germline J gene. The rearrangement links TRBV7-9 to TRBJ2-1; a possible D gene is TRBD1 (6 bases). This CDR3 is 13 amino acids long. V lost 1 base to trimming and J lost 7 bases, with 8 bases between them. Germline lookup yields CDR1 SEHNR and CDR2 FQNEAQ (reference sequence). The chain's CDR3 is CASSLGQGNEQFF. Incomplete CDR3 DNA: TGTGCCAGCAGCTTAGGGCAGGGGAATGAG.

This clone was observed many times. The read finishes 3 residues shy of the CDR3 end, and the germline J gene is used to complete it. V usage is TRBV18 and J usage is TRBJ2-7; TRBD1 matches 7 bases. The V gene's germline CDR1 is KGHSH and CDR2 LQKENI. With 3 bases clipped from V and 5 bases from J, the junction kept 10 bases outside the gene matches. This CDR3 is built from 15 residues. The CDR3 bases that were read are TGTGCCAGCTCACCGGCCGGGACAGTTCTTAACGAG. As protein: CASSPAGTVLNE. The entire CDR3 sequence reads CASSPAGTVLNEQYF.

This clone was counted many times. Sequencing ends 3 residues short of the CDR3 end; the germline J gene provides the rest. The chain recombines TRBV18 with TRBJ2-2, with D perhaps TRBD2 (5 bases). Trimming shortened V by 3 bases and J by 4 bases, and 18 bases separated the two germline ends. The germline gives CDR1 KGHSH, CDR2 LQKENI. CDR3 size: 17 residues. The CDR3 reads CASSPSADQRGTGELFF. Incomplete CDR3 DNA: TGTGCCAGCTCACCGTCGGCAGACCAACGGGGCACCGGGGAG.

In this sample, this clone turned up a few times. The CDR3 DNA, read in part, is TGTGCCAGCAGCTTAGCGACAGTCTATAATTCACCC. Residues: CASSLATVYNSP. The full CDR3 is CASSLATVYNSPLHF. The chain carries TRBV7-9 and TRBJ1-6, with a possible D match to TRBD1 (5 bases). With the read ending 3 residues before the CDR3 end, the germline J gene is used to fill in that end. Germline CDR1 SEHNR, CDR2 FQNEAQ (reference sequence). There are 15 residues in the CDR3. V shed 0 bases and J shed 3 bases, with 6 bases lying between them.

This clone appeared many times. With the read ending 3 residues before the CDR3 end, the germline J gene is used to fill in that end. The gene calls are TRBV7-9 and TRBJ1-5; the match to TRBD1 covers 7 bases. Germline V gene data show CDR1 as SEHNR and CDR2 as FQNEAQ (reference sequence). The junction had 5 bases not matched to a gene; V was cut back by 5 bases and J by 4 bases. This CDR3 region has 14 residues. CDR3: CASSIGTDNQPQHF. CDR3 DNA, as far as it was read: TGTGCCAGCAGCATTGGGACAGATAATCAGCCC.

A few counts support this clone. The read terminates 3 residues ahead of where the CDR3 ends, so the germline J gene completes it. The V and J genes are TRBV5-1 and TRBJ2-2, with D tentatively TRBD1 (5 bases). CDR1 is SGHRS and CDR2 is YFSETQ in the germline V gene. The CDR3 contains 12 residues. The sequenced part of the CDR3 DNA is TGCGCCAGCAGGACAGATAATGAAAAG. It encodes CASRTDNEK. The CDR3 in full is CASRTDNEKLFF.

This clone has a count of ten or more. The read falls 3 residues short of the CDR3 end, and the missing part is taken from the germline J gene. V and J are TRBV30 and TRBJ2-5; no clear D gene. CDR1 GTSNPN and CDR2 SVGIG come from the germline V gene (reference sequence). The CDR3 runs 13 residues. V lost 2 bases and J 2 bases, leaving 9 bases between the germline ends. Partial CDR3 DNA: TGTGCCTGGAGTTTCCTAGAACAAGAGACC. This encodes CAWSFLEQET. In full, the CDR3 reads CAWSFLEQETQYF.

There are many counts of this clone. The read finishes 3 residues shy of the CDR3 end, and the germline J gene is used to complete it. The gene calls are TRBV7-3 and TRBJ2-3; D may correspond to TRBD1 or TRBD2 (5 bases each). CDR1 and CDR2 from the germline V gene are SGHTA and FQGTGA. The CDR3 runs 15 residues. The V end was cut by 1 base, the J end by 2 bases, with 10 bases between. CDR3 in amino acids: CASSLRGAYTDTQYF. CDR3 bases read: TGTGCCAGCAGCTTAAGAGGGGCCTACACAGATACG.

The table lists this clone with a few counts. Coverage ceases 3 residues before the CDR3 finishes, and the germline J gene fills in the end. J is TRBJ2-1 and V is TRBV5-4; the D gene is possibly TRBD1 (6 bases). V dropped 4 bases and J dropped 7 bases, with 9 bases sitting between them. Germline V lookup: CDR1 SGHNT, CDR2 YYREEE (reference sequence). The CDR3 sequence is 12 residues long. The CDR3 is CASSGTGNEQFF. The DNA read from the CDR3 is TGTGCCAGCAGCGGAACAGGGAATGAG.

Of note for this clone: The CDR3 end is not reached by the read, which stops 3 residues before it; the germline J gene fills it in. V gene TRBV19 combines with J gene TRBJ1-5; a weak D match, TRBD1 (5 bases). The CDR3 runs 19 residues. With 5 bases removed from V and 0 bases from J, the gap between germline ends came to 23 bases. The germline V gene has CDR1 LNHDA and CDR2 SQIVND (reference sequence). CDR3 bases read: TGTGCCAGTAGTCCCCCGGACATAGGGTTGAGACTTAGCAATCAGCCC. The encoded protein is CASSPPDIGLRLSNQP. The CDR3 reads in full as CASSPPDIGLRLSNQPQHF.

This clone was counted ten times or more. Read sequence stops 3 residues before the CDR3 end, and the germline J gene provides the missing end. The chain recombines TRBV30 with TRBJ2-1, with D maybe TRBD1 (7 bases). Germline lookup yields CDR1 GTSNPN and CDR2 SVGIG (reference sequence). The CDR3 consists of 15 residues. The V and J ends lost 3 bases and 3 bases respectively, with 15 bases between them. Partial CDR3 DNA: TGTGCCTGGAGAGGTCCAGGGGGGAGCTACAATGAG. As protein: CAWRGPGGSYNE. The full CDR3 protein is CAWRGPGGSYNEQFF.

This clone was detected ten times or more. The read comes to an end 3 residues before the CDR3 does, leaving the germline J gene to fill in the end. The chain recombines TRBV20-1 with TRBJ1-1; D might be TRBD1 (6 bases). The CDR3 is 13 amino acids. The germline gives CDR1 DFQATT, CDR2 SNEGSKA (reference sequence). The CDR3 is CSARDGTPQVAFF. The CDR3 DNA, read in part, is TGCAGTGCTAGAGATGGGACACCCCAAGTA.

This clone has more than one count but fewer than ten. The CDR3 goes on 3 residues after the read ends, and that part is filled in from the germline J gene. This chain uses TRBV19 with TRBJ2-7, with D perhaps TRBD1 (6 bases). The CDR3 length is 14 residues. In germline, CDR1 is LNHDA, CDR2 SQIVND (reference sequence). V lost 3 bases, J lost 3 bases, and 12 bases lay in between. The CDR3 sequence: CASSIGEGDYEQYF. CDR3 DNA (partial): TGTGCCAGTAGTATTGGCGAGGGGGACTACGAG.

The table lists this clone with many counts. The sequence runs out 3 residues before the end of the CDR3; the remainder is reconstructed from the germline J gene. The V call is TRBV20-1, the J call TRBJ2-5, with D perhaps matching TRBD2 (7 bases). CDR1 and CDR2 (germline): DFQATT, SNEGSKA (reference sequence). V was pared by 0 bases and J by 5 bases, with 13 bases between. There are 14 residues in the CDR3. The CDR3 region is CSARDFGGLETQYF. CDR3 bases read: TGCAGTGCTAGAGATTTCGGGGGGCTTGAGACC.

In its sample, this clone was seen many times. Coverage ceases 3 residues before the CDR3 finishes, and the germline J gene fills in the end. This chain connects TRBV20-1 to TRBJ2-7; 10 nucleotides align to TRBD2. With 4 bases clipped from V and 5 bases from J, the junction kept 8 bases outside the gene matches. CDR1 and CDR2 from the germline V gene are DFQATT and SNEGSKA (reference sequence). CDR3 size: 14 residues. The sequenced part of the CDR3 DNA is TGCAGTGCTAAAAAGACTAGCGGGCCTAACGAG. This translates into CSAKKTSGPNE. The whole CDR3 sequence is CSAKKTSGPNEQYF.

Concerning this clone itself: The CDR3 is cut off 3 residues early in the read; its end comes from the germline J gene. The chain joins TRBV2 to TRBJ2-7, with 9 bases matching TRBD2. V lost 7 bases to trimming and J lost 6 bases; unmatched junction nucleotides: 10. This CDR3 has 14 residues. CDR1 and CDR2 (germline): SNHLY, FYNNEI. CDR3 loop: CASILFQRGAEQYF. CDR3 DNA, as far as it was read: TGTGCCAGCATCTTGTTCCAGCGGGGGGCCGAG.

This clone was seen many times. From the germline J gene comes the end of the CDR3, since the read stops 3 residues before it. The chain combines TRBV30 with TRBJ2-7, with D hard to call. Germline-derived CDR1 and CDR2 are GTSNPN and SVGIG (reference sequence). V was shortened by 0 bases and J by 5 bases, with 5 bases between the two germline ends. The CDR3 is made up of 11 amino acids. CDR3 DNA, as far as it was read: TGTGCCTGGAGTGTTGCGGACGAG. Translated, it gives CAWSVADE. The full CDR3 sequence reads CAWSVADEQYF. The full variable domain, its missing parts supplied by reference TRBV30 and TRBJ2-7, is SQTIHQWPATLVQPVGSPLSLECTVEGTSNPNLYWYRQAAGRGLQLLFYSVGIGQISSEVPQNLSASRPQDRQFILSSKKLLLSDSGFYLCAWSVADEQYFGPGTRLTVT.

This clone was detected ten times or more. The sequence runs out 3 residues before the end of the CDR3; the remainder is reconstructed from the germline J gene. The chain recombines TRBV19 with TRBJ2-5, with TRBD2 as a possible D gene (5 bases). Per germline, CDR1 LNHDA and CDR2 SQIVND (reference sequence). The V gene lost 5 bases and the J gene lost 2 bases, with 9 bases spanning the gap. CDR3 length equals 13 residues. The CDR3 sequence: CASSPLAQETQYF. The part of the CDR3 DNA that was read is TGTGCCAGTAGTCCTTTAGCGCAAGAGACC.

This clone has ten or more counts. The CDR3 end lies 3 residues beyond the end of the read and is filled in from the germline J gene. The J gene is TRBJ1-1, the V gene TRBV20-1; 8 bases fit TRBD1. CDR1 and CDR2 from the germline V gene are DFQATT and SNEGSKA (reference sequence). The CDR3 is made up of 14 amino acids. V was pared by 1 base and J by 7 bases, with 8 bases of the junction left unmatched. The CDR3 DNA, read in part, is TGCAGTGCTAGAGGGACAGGGAGGGGAATTGAA. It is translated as CSARGTGRGIE. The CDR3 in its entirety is CSARGTGRGIEAFF.

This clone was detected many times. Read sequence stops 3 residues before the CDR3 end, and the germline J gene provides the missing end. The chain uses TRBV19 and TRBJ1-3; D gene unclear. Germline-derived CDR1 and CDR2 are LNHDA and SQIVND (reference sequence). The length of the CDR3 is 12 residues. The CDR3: CASSRSGARIYF. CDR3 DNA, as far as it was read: TGTGCCAGTAGTAGGAGCGGCGCCCGG.

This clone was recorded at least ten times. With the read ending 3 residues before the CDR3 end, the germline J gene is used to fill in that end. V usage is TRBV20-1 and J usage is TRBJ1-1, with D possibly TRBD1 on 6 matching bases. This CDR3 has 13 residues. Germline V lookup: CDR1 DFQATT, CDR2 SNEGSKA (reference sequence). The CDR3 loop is CRAPGHQNTEAFF. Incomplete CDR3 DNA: TGCAGGGCACCGGGACATCAGAACACTGAA.